Shown below are 6 T cell receptor beta chains from a single sample sequenced in a study of T cells in Graves' hyperthyroidism and ophthalmopathy. Using RNA transcripts as the source, TCR beta CDR3 regions were amplified. Initially, a first-round RT-PCR of the TCR CDR3 employed the HTBI primer set. TCRdb recomputed calls from the multiplex PCR reads with MiXCR, one row per CDR3 protein. Of 500,000 to 650,000 distinct CDR3 sequences listed, about 14% were seen once; the top ten hold around 13%. The sequencing sample was made of blood. The receptor set was obtained from a woman in her 50s with Graves' ophthalmopathy.

This clonotype was seen at least ten times. The chain recombines TRBV28 with TRBJ1-5; D remains ambiguous. The CDR3 is 15 residues long. Per germline, CDR1 MDHEN and CDR2 SYDVKM. Trimming took off 1 base at V and 4 bases at J, with 11 bases between the two ends. The CDR3 spells CASSLLGAENQPQHF. As DNA, the CDR3 is TGTGCCAGCAGTTTATTAGGTGCTGAGAATCAGCCCCAGCATTTT.

The table lists this clonotype with many counts. This rearrangement joins TRBV27 to TRBJ2-1, with TRBD2 matching over 10 bases. The CDR3 totals 17 residues. J was trimmed by 1 base and V by 5 bases; bases with no gene match: 8. The germline CDR1 and CDR2 sequences are MNHEY and SMNVEV (reference sequence). The CDR3 sequence is CASSNRISGRSYNEQFF. CDR3 DNA: TGTGCCAGCAGTAACAGAATTAGCGGGAGGTCCTACAATGAGCAGTTCTTC.

This clonotype turned up a few times. In DNA, the CDR3 is TGTGCCAGCAATACCGTGGGACAGGGACTAAACATTCAGTACTTC. Protein sequence: CASNTVGQGLNIQYF. The rearrangement uses TRBV27 and TRBJ2-4; TRBD1 agrees at 9 bases. With V trimmed by 7 bases and J by 6 bases, 10 bases remained unmatched. This CDR3 is 15 amino acids long. Germline V gene lookup returns CDR1 MNHEY and CDR2 SMNVEV (reference sequence).

This clonotype was picked up a small number of times. V gene TRBV19 combines with J gene TRBJ1-5; D unclear. CDR3 size: 11 residues. Trimming stripped 5 bases from V and 9 bases from J, with 8 bases between. Germline CDR1 LNHDA, CDR2 SQIVND (reference sequence). The CDR3 nucleotides read TGTGCCAGTAGTTTCCTAGGGCCCCAGCATTTT. Translating gives CASSFLGPQHF. The whole variable domain, remainder taken from reference TRBV19 and TRBJ1-5, is DGGITQSPKYLFRKEGQNVTLSCEQNLNHDAMYWYRQDPGQGLRLIYYSQIVNDFQKGDIAEGYSVSREKKESFPLTVTSAQKNPTAFYLCASSFLGPQHFGDGTRLSIL.

The table lists this clonotype with a few counts. The junction shows a germline mismatch at one end, possibly a read error. This CDR3 reads CSAKRGTGSNQPQHF. In DNA, the CDR3 is TGCAGCGCTAAACGGGGGACAGGGAGTAATCAGCCCCAGCATTTT. This sequence joins TRBV20-1 and TRBJ1-5, with 9 nucleotides matching TRBD1. The CDR3 has 15 residues. CDR1 is DFQATT and CDR2 is SNEGSKA in the germline V gene (reference sequence).

This clonotype showed up just once. The rearrangement uses TRBV13 and TRBJ2-1; 8 bases are shared with TRBD2. The CDR3 consists of 15 residues. V trimming: 0 bases; J trimming: 6 bases; junction bases outside the gene matches: 4. CDR1 PRHDT and CDR2 FYEKMQ come from the germline V gene (reference sequence). This CDR3 reads CASSLGGGRLNEQFF. The CDR3 DNA reads TGTGCCAGCAGCTTAGGTGGCGGGAGGCTCAATGAGCAGTTCTTC.